The 10 T cell receptor beta chains reported below all come from one sample, sequenced in a study of neurological immune-mediated disorders. Via MiXCR, TCRdb re-called the 5' RACE reads, giving one row per CDR3 protein. The sample holds 65,000 to 85,000 distinct CDR3 sequences, approximately 3.3% seen once. Sequencing was carried out using PBMCs. The receptor set was obtained from a woman aged 50 to 60 with multiple sclerosis.

This clonotype was seen at least ten times. The gene calls are TRBV5-1 and TRBJ1-3; 7 positions match TRBD1. The V and J ends lost 0 bases and 1 base, in that order; junction bases with no gene match: 1. Germline V CDR1 and CDR2: SGHRS, YFSETQ. There are 15 residues in the CDR3. The CDR3 DNA follows: TGCGCCAGCAGCTTGGGGGGACAGTCTGGAAACACCATATATTTT. Its translation is CASSLGGQSGNTIYF.

This clonotype has ten or more counts. The V and J genes are TRBV7-8 and TRBJ2-2; tentatively, D is TRBD1 or TRBD2 (6 bases each). This CDR3 spans 16 amino acids. V lost 2 bases and J lost 4, with 14 bases in between. CDR1 and CDR2 from the germline V gene are SGHVS and FQNEAQ. The CDR3 nucleotides read TGTGCCAGCAGCTTAAGGGGGTCGGGGGCCACCGGGGAGCTGTTTTTT. It is translated as CASSLRGSGATGELFF.

The table lists this clonotype with many counts. The rearrangement uses TRBV2 and TRBJ2-2; the match to TRBD1 covers 11 bases. The length of the CDR3 is 16 residues. CDR1 and CDR2 from the germline V gene are SNHLY and FYNNEI. Trimming cost V 8 bases and J 6 bases; bases outside gene matches: 11. As DNA, the CDR3 is TGTGCCAGCTACGGACCCCAGGACAGGGGGCCCGGGGAGCTGTTTTTT. Translation: CASYGPQDRGPGELFF.

This clonotype came up many times. The gene calls are TRBV29-1 and TRBJ2-2; tentative D call: TRBD2 (5 bases). The CDR3 runs to 14 residues. Germline V CDR1 and CDR2: SQVTM, ANQGSEA. The V end lost 8 bases, the J end lost 0 bases, and 13 bases lay between the germline ends. The DNA of the CDR3 is TGCAGCACCCTTGGGAGTGCGAACACCGGGGAGCTGTTTTTT. Protein sequence: CSTLGSANTGELFF.

This clonotype has at least ten counts. The rearrangement links TRBV20-1 to TRBJ2-1; 10 nucleotides line up with TRBD1. V was clipped by 0 bases and J by 1 base; unmatched bases: 3. Germline V gene data show CDR1 as DFQATT and CDR2 as SNEGSKA (reference sequence). CDR3 length equals 16 residues. The DNA for the CDR3 is TGCAGTGCTAGAGATAGGGGACAGGGGTCCTACAATGAGCAGTTCTTC. Translating gives CSARDRGQGSYNEQFF.

Ten or more counts support this clonotype. This chain links TRBV2 with TRBJ1-1; D perhaps matches TRBD1 (5 bases). Germline CDR1 SNHLY, CDR2 FYNNEI. Trimming took off 6 bases at V and 0 bases at J, with 14 bases between the two ends. The CDR3 runs to 15 residues. The CDR3 sequence: CASSYSRGMNTEAFF. CDR3 DNA: TGTGCCAGCAGCTACAGTAGGGGAATGAACACTGAAGCTTTCTTT. The whole variable domain, remainder taken from reference TRBV2 and TRBJ1-1, is EPEVTQTPSHQVTQMGQEVILRCVPISNHLYFYWYRQILGQKVEFLVSFYNNEISEKSEIFDDQFSVERPDGSNFTLKIRSTKLEDSAMYFCASSYSRGMNTEAFFGQGTRLTVV.

This clonotype has a count of ten or more. The chain links TRBV7-2 to TRBJ2-1, with TRBD1 identical over 7 bases. The CDR3 is 16 residues long. Germline V gene lookup returns CDR1 SGHTA and CDR2 FQGNSA. V lost 5 bases to trimming and J lost 4 bases; unmatched junction nucleotides: 11. The CDR3 reads CASSPPAGGRYNEQFF. In DNA form, the CDR3 reads TGTGCCAGCAGCCCCCCCGCAGGGGGACGTTACAATGAGCAGTTCTTC.

This clonotype was recorded at least ten times. This chain joins TRBV15 and TRBJ2-7, with D hard to call. The CDR3 length is 13 residues. In germline, CDR1 is LNHNV, CDR2 YYDKDF (reference sequence). V lost 0 bases to trimming and J lost 3 bases, with 6 bases between them. CDR3 nucleotides: TGTGCCACCAGCAGAGATAGAATCTACGAGCAGTACTTC. It encodes CATSRDRIYEQYF. Combining the CDR3 with reference TRBV15 and TRBJ2-7 gives the whole variable domain DAMVIQNPRYQVTQFGKPVTLSCSQTLNHNVMYWYQQKSSQAPKLLFHYYDKDFNNEADTPDNFQSRRPNTSFCFLDIRSPGLGDTAMYLCATSRDRIYEQYFGPGTRLTVT.

This clonotype was picked up many times. Written as DNA, the CDR3 is TGTGCCAGCAGCTCAGGACTAGCGGGAGGTAATGAGCAGTTCTTC. Encoded protein: CASSSGLAGGNEQFF. The chain employs TRBV11-3 and TRBJ2-1, with 14 bases matching TRBD2. From germline, CDR1 is SGHNT and CDR2 YENEEA. This CDR3 has 15 amino acids. V shed 4 bases, J shed 7 bases, and the junction held 3 bases outside the gene matches. The full variable domain, in which reference TRBV11-3 and TRBJ2-1 provide the parts outside the CDR3, is EAGVVQSPRYKIIEKKQPVAFWCNPISGHNTLYWYLQNLGQGPELLIRYENEEAVDDSQLPKDRFSAERLKGVDSTLKIQPAELGDSAVYLCASSSGLAGGNEQFFGPGTRLTVL.

The V and J genes are TRBV5-1 and TRBJ2-3; D unclear. CDR1 is SGHRS, CDR2 YFSETQ, per germline. V lost 2 bases to trimming and J lost 4 bases, with 11 bases between them. The CDR3 runs 14 residues. For the CDR3, the DNA is TGCGCCAGCAGCTTCGAACGTGGCGCAGATACGCAGTATTTT. The encoded protein is CASSFERGADTQYF. Drawing the rest from reference TRBV5-1 and TRBJ2-3, the complete variable domain is KAGVTQTPRYLIKTRGQQVTLSCSPISGHRSVSWYQQTPGQGLQFLFEYFSETQRNKGNFPGRFSGRQFSNSRSEMNVSTLELGDSALYLCASSFERGADTQYFGPGTRLTVL.